This T cell receptor beta chain was identified during a study of blood T cell repertoires in COVID-19. The table came from immunoSEQ multiplex PCR; TCRdb's copy has only in-frame clones and leaves some out. This sample has 100,000 to 120,000 clones, with 84% found just once. This CDR3 region has 16 residues. The J segment lost 0 bases and the V segment lost 5 bases, leaving 8 bases of the junction unmatched. Germline V gene data show CDR1 as SGHNT and CDR2 as YYREEE (reference sequence). Sequencing was done on a sample of peripheral blood. The chain is built from TRBV5-4 and TRBJ2-1, with 7 positions matching TRBD2. The clonotype originates from a woman aged 40 to 50 with acute or convalescent COVID-19. The chain's CDR3 is CASSPRGGISYNEQFF. The DNA of the CDR3 is TGTGCCAGCAGTCCGAGGGGAGGGATCTCCTACAATGAGCAGTTCTTC.